The 3 T cell receptor beta chains given below trace back to one sample, sequenced in a study of shared clonotypes between healthy human individuals. The protocol was immunoSEQ multiplex PCR, while the TCRdb copy is restricted to in-frame clones and leaves out a portion. The sample gives about 1 million clones, under 80% of which show up once; 1.4% is in the top ten. The sequencing sample was made of memory CD4+ T cells sorted from blood. The subset was: CD45RA-negative fraction. All receptors come from a man aged 18 to 35 in good health.

The J gene is TRBJ1-6, the V gene TRBV5-4; 8 positions match TRBD1. Trimming at V came to 0 bases and at J to 3 bases, leaving 5 bases not matched to a gene. The CDR3 extends over 17 amino acids. Germline-derived CDR1 and CDR2 are SGHNT and YYREEE (reference sequence). The CDR3 region has the DNA TGTGCCAGCAGCTTGGCTACGACAGGGGTCTATAATTCACCCCTCCACTTT. This translates into CASSLATTGVYNSPLHF.

This clone came up once. The chain joins TRBV19 to TRBJ2-5, with TRBD2 matching over 9 bases. The CDR3 is 16 amino acids. The ends lost 4 bases at V and 5 bases at J; junction bases unmatched: 11. The germline CDR1 and CDR2 sequences are LNHDA and SQIVND (reference sequence). The CDR3, as DNA: TGTGCCAGTAGTACCCTTCTAGCGGGGCCGGGGGAGACCCAGTACTTC. As protein: CASSTLLAGPGETQYF.

The chain combines TRBV11-2 with TRBJ2-2, with D uncertain. The germline CDR1 and CDR2 sequences are SGHAT and FQNNGV. The germline V and J ends were trimmed by 2 bases and 4 bases, with 23 bases remaining between them. CDR3 length equals 19 residues. CDR3 coding DNA: TGTGCCAGCAGCTTACTCCCGATTTTAAAGGTTTCGGCCACCGGGGAGCTGTTTTTT. Residues: CASSLLPILKVSATGELFF.